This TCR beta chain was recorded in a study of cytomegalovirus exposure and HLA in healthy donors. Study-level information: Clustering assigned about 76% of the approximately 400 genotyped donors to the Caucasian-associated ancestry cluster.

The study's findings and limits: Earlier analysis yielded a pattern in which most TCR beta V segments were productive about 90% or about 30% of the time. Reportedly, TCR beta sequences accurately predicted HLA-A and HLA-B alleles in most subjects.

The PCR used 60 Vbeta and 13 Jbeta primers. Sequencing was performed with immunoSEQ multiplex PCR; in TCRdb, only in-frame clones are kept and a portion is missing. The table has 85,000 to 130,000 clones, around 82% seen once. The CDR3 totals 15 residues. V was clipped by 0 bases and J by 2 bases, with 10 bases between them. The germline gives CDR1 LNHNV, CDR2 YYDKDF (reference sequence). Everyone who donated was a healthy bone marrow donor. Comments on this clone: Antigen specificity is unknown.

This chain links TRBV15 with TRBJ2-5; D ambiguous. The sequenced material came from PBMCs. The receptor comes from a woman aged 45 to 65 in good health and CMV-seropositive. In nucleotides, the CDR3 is TGTGCCACCAGCAGAGATGCTAGTAGACAAGAGACCCAGTACTTC. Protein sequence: CATSRDASRQETQYF.